This TCR beta chain is drawn from a study of blood T cells in healthy people across ages. General study results and limits: In these data, TCR beta diversity tracked strongly with naive T cell percentage. Nothing was known about donor CMV status, and this possibly confounded expanded clonotype changes.

Together with a sample-barcoded 5' primer, a J-beta primer mix was included in a second PCR lasting roughly 6 to 12 cycles. Via MiXCR, TCRdb re-called the 5' RACE reads, giving one row per CDR3 protein. The sample has more than 600,000 distinct CDR3 sequences, approximately 25% seen once. Regarding this clonotype: The antigen is not known.

Germline CDR1 SQVTM, CDR2 ANQGSEA. The CDR3 contains 13 residues. The data were also submitted as part of a second study, on T cells of mothers and their children. In that study: Unrelated mother-child pairs always had slightly, but never significantly, lower normalized overlap than related pairs.

This chain joins TRBV29-1 and TRBJ2-5, with a possible D match to TRBD2 (7 bases). The J call may be faulty, since TRBJ2-1 better matches the DNA end. Input material: blood. The receptor was isolated from a boy aged 10-17 years in good health. The CDR3: CSSGGAALNEQFF. The CDR3 region has the DNA TGCAGCAGTGGGGGGGCCGCCCTCAATGAGCAGTTCTTC.